The rows below give T cell receptor beta chains drawn from one sample of a study of shared clonotypes between healthy human individuals. Profiled with immunoSEQ multiplex PCR; TCRdb holds only in-frame clones, not every one. The sample has roughly 2.5 million clones; around 90% are singletons. Sequencing was done on a sample of naive CD4+ T cells sorted from blood. The receptors stem from a man aged 18 to 30 in good health. The CDR3 runs from the conserved cysteine through the conserved F or W. A D gene is named only where the DNA matches it firmly. Clone size is not always given. Where it is, it says once, few, many or a class for expanded clones.

d_call j_call v_call clone_size cdr3_aa cdr3_nt
TRBD2 TRBJ2-5 TRBV9 - CASSASLAGGQETQYF TGTGCCAGCAGCGCCTCATTGGCGGGGGGTCAGGAGACCCAGTACTTC
- TRBJ1-5 TRBV7-2 - CASSLEGHQPQHF TGTGCCAGCAGCTTAGAGGGTCATCAGCCCCAGCATTTT
- TRBJ2-5 TRBV5-6 - CASSTRGETQYF TGTGCCAGCAGCACGCGGGGAGAGACCCAGTACTTC
TRBD1 TRBJ1-4 TRBV5-1 - CASSLGDRNEKLFF TGCGCCAGCAGCTTGGGGGACAGGAACGAAAAACTGTTTTTT
- TRBJ2-1 TRBV2 - CASTRRQGNSEQFF TGTGCCAGCACCCGCCGGCAGGGTAATAGTGAGCAGTTCTTC
- TRBJ1-3 TRBV5-1 - CASSLEGFSGNTIYF TGCGCCAGCAGCTTGGAGGGCTTCTCTGGAAACACCATATATTTT
- TRBJ1-3 TRBV18 - CASSPRRWGPSSGNTIYF TGTGCCAGCTCACCACGTAGATGGGGACCGAGCTCTGGAAACACCATATATTTT
- TRBJ2-5 TRBV7-8 - CASSLRGGETQYF TGTGCCAGCAGCTTGCGGGGAGGAGAGACCCAGTACTTC
- TRBJ2-7 TRBV6-1 - CASNSYEQYF TGTGCCAGCAACAGTTACGAGCAGTACTTC
- TRBJ2-3 TRBV9 - CASSVDRGGTDTQYF TGTGCCAGCAGCGTAGATAGGGGGGGCACAGATACGCAGTATTTT
- TRBJ2-3 TRBV18 - CASSFATGPQYF TGTGCCAGCTCATTTGCTACCGGTCCGCAGTATTTT
- TRBJ2-7 TRBV2 - CASSVGRIYEQYF TGTGCCAGCAGTGTGGGTAGGATCTACGAGCAGTACTTC
- TRBJ2-6 TRBV5-1 - CASSTDNSGANVLTF TGCGCCAGCAGCACCGACAACTCTGGGGCCAACGTCCTGACTTTC
- TRBJ1-5 TRBV6-1 few CASKHWDQPQHF TGTGCCAGCAAGCATTGGGATCAGCCCCAGCATTTT
TRBD1 TRBJ2-7 TRBV11-3 once CASSSGTGGMYEQYF TGTGCCAGCAGCTCCGGGACAGGGGGCATGTACGAGCAGTACTTC
- TRBJ1-5 TRBV19 - CASSIGVGQPQHF TGTGCCAGTAGTATAGGGGTTGGGCAGCCCCAGCATTTT
- TRBJ1-1 TRBV6-5 - CATSLRGGSTEAFF TGTGCCACTTCCCTCAGGGGAGGAAGCACTGAAGCTTTCTTT
- TRBJ1-5 TRBV19 - CASSAVIASNQPQHF TGTGCCAGTAGTGCCGTAATAGCGAGCAATCAGCCCCAGCATTTT
- TRBJ2-3 TRBV5-1 - CASSLSHSTDTQYF TGCGCCAGCAGCCTCAGTCACAGCACAGATACGCAGTATTTT
- TRBJ2-7 TRBV11-2 - CASSPSPYEQYF TGTGCCAGCAGCCCCAGCCCATACGAGCAGTACTTC
TRBD1 TRBJ2-7 TRBV4-3 - CASSLHKGTGAYEQYF TGCGCCAGCAGCCTACACAAGGGGACAGGGGCCTACGAGCAGTACTTC
TRBD1 TRBJ2-7 TRBV6-1 - CASSVPGQGIHEQYF TGTGCCAGCAGTGTACCGGGACAGGGGATCCACGAGCAGTACTTC
- TRBJ2-7 TRBV6-5 once CASSYGVAPTYEQYF TGTGCCAGCAGTTACGGGGTAGCACCTACCTACGAGCAGTACTTC
- TRBJ2-5 TRBV7-8 - CASSRTGGETQYF TGTGCCAGCAGCCGAACTGGGGGGGAGACCCAGTACTTC
- TRBJ1-2 TRBV5-4 - CASSLRGGEYGYTF TGTGCCAGCAGCTTGAGAGGGGGGGAATATGGCTACACCTTC
- TRBJ2-3 TRBV5-1 - CASSSILAGSSPDTQYF TGCGCCAGCAGCTCGATTCTAGCAGGGAGTTCCCCGGATACGCAGTATTTT
- TRBJ2-1 TRBV5-1 - CASSLELVGNEQFF TGCGCCAGCAGCTTGGAGCTGGTCGGCAATGAGCAGTTCTTC
TRBD1 TRBJ1-6 TRBV2 - CASRPDRGNSPLHF TGTGCCAGCAGGCCCGACAGGGGGAATTCACCCCTCCACTTT
TRBD2 TRBJ2-3 TRBV7-2 - CASSFSGRAGADTQYF TGTGCCAGCAGCTTTAGCGGGAGGGCCGGGGCAGATACGCAGTATTTT
- TRBJ2-1 TRBV5-1 - CASSPRGDPASNEQFF TGCGCCAGCAGCCCCCGAGGGGATCCCGCCTCCAATGAGCAGTTCTTC
TRBD1 TRBJ1-5 TRBV7-9 - CASSAHGGQFNQPQHF TGTGCCAGCAGCGCCCATGGGGGACAGTTTAATCAGCCCCAGCATTTT
- TRBJ2-3 TRBV30 - CAWNRVYTDTQYF TGTGCCTGGAACCGGGTGTACACAGATACGCAGTATTTT
- TRBJ1-1 TRBV28 few CASSGPGAFF TGTGCCAGCAGTGGGCCGGGAGCTTTCTTT
TRBD1 TRBJ2-5 TRBV19 - CASSALDRGYNQYF TGTGCCAGTAGTGCCTTGGACAGGGGATATAACCAGTACTTC
TRBD2 TRBJ2-2 TRBV4-1 - CASSKQPTSGRARDTGELFF TGCGCCAGCAGCAAACAACCTACTAGCGGGAGGGCCCGGGACACCGGGGAGCTGTTTTTT
- TRBJ2-2 TRBV19 - CASLWRGTNTGELFF TGTGCCAGTCTTTGGAGGGGGACGAACACCGGGGAGCTGTTTTTT
- TRBJ1-5 TRBV9 - CASNQDGYSNQPQHF TGTGCCAGCAACCAGGACGGATATAGCAATCAGCCCCAGCATTTT
- TRBJ1-5 TRBV15 - CATSRTTQPQHF TGTGCCACCAGCAGGACCACTCAGCCCCAGCATTTT
TRBD1 TRBJ2-1 TRBV7-3 once CASSLRGGYEQFF TGTGCCAGCAGCTTAAGAGGGGGCTATGAGCAGTTCTTC
TRBD1 TRBJ2-7 TRBV5-1 - CASSQDRMSSYEQYF TGCGCCAGCAGCCAGGACAGGATGAGCTCCTACGAGCAGTACTTC
- TRBJ2-4 TRBV6-5 - CASSPQAGHDIQYF TGTGCCAGCAGTCCCCAAGCTGGCCACGACATTCAGTACTTC
- TRBJ2-2 TRBV30 - CAWMPQGVLNTGELFF TGTGCCTGGATGCCTCAAGGCGTCCTGAACACCGGGGAGCTGTTTTTT